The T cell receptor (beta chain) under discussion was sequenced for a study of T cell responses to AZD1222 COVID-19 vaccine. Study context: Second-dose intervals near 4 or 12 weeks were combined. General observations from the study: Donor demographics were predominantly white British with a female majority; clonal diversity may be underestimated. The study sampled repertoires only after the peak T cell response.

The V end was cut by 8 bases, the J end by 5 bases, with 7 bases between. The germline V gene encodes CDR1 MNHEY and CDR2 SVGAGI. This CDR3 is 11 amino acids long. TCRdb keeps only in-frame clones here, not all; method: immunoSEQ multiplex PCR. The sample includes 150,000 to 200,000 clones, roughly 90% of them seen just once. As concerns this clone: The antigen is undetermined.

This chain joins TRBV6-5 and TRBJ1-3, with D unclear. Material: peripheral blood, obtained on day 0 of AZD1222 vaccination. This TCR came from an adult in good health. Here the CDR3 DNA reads TGTGCCAGCGGAGAAAGAAACACCATATATTTT. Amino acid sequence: CASGERNTIYF.